Listed below are T cell receptor beta chains from one sample, sequenced in a study of blood T cell repertoires in COVID-19. Here immunoSEQ multiplex PCR was the method, and the copy in TCRdb shows in-frame clones only, minus some. The table includes tens of thousands of clones, over 80% detected once. Sequenced input: peripheral blood. The receptor source for this set is a human donor in a cohort sampled during active COVID-19. Each CDR3 is given with its conserved first and last residue. The D gene is left open where the match is weak. Size values are once, few and many counts, or a class for expanded clones, and some rows have none.

cdr3_length	v_call	d_call	clone_size	j_call	cdr3_aa	cdr3_nt
14	TRBV6-5	TRBD1	NA	TRBJ1-1	CASSAGQLNTEAFF	TGTGCCAGCAGCGCGGGACAGCTGAACACTGAAGCTTTCTTT
12	TRBV6-5	NA	NA	TRBJ2-3	CASSYQTGTQYF	TGTGCCAGCAGTTACCAGACTGGTACGCAGTATTTT
14	TRBV11-2	NA	NA	TRBJ1-2	CASSLERGLYGYTF	TGTGCCAGCAGCTTAGAAAGGGGCCTCTATGGCTACACCTTC
17	TRBV7-3	TRBD2	NA	TRBJ2-7	CASSLKGTRGDWDEQYF	TGTGCCAGCAGCTTAAAGGGGACTAGAGGTGATTGGGACGAGCAGTACTTC
17	TRBV18	TRBD2	NA	TRBJ2-3	CASSLRTSGSMADTQYF	TGTGCCAGCTCACTTCGGACTAGCGGGAGTATGGCAGATACGCAGTATTTT
15	TRBV5-1	NA	NA	TRBJ2-2	CASTPGGFTYGELFF	TGCGCCAGCACCCCCGGGGGTTTCACGTACGGGGAGCTGTTTTTT
16	TRBV5-4	TRBD1	NA	TRBJ2-2	CASRRTGGSSPGELFF	TGTGCCAGCAGGCGGACAGGGGGGTCGTCACCCGGGGAGCTGTTTTTT
15	TRBV27	TRBD1	NA	TRBJ1-6	CASSLRRDRESPLHF	TGTGCCAGCAGTTTAAGACGGGACAGGGAATCACCCCTCCACTTT
14	TRBV6-5	NA	NA	TRBJ1-1	CASSASRGWTEAFF	TGTGCCAGCAGCGCCAGTCGGGGGTGGACTGAAGCTTTCTTT
23	TRBV5-1	TRBD2	NA	TRBJ2-3	CASSLYTGQQTSGRSSLTDTQYF	TGCGCCAGCAGCTTGTATACGGGACAGCAGACTAGCGGGAGGTCTTCACTCACAGATACGCAGTATTTT
17	TRBV4-2	TRBD2	NA	TRBJ2-7	CASSQSALAGITYEQYF	TGTGCCAGCAGCCAGTCTGCCCTAGCGGGGATTACCTACGAGCAGTACTTC
16	TRBV7-9	NA	NA	TRBJ1-6	CASSLKGGGGNSPLHF	TGTGCCAGCAGCTTAAAAGGTGGCGGGGGAAATTCACCCCTCCACTTT
11	TRBV6-6	TRBD1	NA	TRBJ1-1	CASRQGNEAFF	TGTGCCAGCAGACAGGGGAATGAAGCTTTCTTT
14	TRBV9	TRBD1	few	TRBJ1-1	CASSFQDRDTEAFF	TGTGCCAGCAGCTTCCAGGACAGGGACACTGAAGCTTTCTTT
16	TRBV7-3	NA	NA	TRBJ1-6	CASSPNSRGTNSPLHF	TGTGCCAGCAGCCCGAACAGTCGGGGAACGAATTCACCCCTCCACTTT
13	TRBV2	TRBD2	NA	TRBJ2-3	CATSSGISDTQYF	TGTGCCACATCTAGCGGGATATCAGATACGCAGTATTTT
15	TRBV21-1	NA	NA	TRBJ2-7	CASSKPERKTYEQYF	TGTGCCAGCAGCAAGCCGGAGCGGAAAACCTACGAGCAGTACTTC
10	TRBV12-3/TRBV12-4	NA	NA	TRBJ1-1	CASSRTGVFF	TGTGCCAGCAGCCGAACTGGTGTTTTCTTT
18	TRBV2	TRBD2	NA	TRBJ2-1	CASRGETSGRASYNEQFF	TGTGCCAGCAGGGGGGAGACTAGCGGGAGGGCCTCCTACAATGAGCAGTTCTTC
13	TRBV11-3	NA	NA	TRBJ1-1	CASSPGQYTEAFF	TGTGCCAGCAGCCCAGGACAGTACACTGAAGCTTTCTTT
13	TRBV6-5	NA	NA	TRBJ1-2	CASNRLAAAGYTF	TGTGCCAGCAATAGGTTGGCGGCCGCTGGCTACACCTTC
16	TRBV4-3	TRBD2	NA	TRBJ2-2	CASSQGLAGFTGELFF	TGCGCCAGCAGCCAAGGGCTAGCGGGGTTCACCGGGGAGCTGTTTTTT
15	TRBV5-4	TRBD1	NA	TRBJ2-2	CASSLYRGRTGELFF	TGTGCCAGCAGCTTATACAGGGGGCGCACCGGGGAGCTGTTTTTT
15	TRBV4-2	NA	NA	TRBJ1-4	CASSQGGGTNEKLFF	TGTGCCAGCAGCCAAGGGGGGGGGACTAATGAAAAACTGTTTTTT
15	TRBV6-1	TRBD1	NA	TRBJ2-4	CASSDIVGQINIQYF	TGTGCCAGCAGTGATATTGTGGGACAGATAAACATTCAGTACTTC
14	TRBV30	TRBD1	NA	TRBJ1-5	CAWSGTGGNQPQHF	TGTGCCTGGAGTGGGACAGGGGGGAATCAGCCCCAGCATTTT
15	TRBV18	TRBD1	NA	TRBJ2-2	CASSLGTVNVGELFF	TGTGCCAGCTCACTCGGGACAGTTAACGTCGGGGAGCTGTTTTTT
13	TRBV10-3	NA	NA	TRBJ2-7	CAISGHSSYEQYF	TGTGCCATCAGTGGGCACAGCTCCTACGAGCAGTACTTC
15	TRBV30	NA	NA	TRBJ1-4	CAWSDTGATNEKLFF	TGTGCCTGGAGTGATACAGGCGCAACTAATGAAAAACTGTTTTTT
18	TRBV7-9	NA	NA	TRBJ1-2	CASRSLASGDWGNYGYTF	TGTGCCAGCAGATCACTGGCGTCAGGGGATTGGGGTAACTATGGCTACACCTTC
15	TRBV30	TRBD2	NA	TRBJ2-2	CAWTSGRAVTGELFF	TGTGCCTGGACTAGCGGGAGGGCGGTTACCGGGGAGCTGTTTTTT
14	TRBV7-6	NA	NA	TRBJ1-1	CASSLASGNTEAFF	TGTGCCAGCAGCTTAGCGTCAGGAAACACTGAAGCTTTCTTT
15	TRBV5-1	TRBD2	NA	TRBJ2-1	CASRLLTSTDNEQFF	TGCGCCAGCAGGCTTTTGACTAGCACCGACAATGAGCAGTTCTTC
14	TRBV14	NA	many	TRBJ1-5	CASSDRGWNQPQHF	TGTGCCAGCAGCGATAGGGGATGGAATCAGCCCCAGCATTTT
15	TRBV19	NA	NA	TRBJ2-1	CASSTEDSTYNEQFF	TGTGCCAGTAGTACGGAAGACTCCACATACAATGAGCAGTTCTTC
14	TRBV3-1/TRBV3-2	NA	NA	TRBJ2-5	CASSQANTGETQYF	TGTGCCAGCAGCCAAGCAAACACCGGGGAGACCCAGTACTTC
16	TRBV5-1	NA	NA	TRBJ1-3	CASSFGRGSSGNTIYF	TGCGCCAGCAGCTTCGGACGGGGAAGCTCTGGAAACACCATATATTTT
16	TRBV4-1	TRBD2	NA	TRBJ2-3	CASSQRTSGRVDTQYF	TGCGCCAGCAGCCAAAGGACTAGCGGGAGGGTGGATACGCAGTATTTT
15	TRBV19	TRBD2	NA	TRBJ2-3	CASKLEAGTTDTQYF	TGTGCCAGTAAACTCGAAGCGGGGACCACAGATACGCAGTATTTT
14	TRBV30	TRBD1	NA	TRBJ2-1	CAWRRTGTLGEQFF	TGTGCCTGGAGGAGGACAGGGACCCTGGGTGAGCAGTTCTTC
15	TRBV5-1	NA	once	TRBJ2-1	CASSKSGPSYNEQFF	TGCGCCAGCAGCAAAAGCGGGCCCTCCTACAATGAGCAGTTCTTC
13	TRBV3-1/TRBV3-2	NA	NA	TRBJ1-1	CASSQVGGTEAFF	TGTGCCAGCAGCCAAGTGGGGGGCACTGAAGCTTTCTTT
16	TRBV2	TRBD1	NA	TRBJ1-2	CASSPPTGAPIYGYTF	TGTGCCAGCAGCCCACCGACAGGGGCCCCTATCTATGGCTACACCTTC
16	TRBV5-4	TRBD1	NA	TRBJ2-7	CASSSGGQAISYEQYF	TGTGCCAGCAGCTCAGGAGGACAGGCAATCTCCTACGAGCAGTACTTC
14	TRBV9	NA	NA	TRBJ1-1	CASSMGHANTEAFF	TGTGCCAGCAGCATGGGACATGCGAACACTGAAGCTTTCTTT
16	TRBV11-1	TRBD1	few	TRBJ2-5	CASSLGATGGQETQYF	TGTGCCAGCAGCTTAGGCGCGACAGGGGGCCAAGAGACCCAGTACTTC
18	TRBV5-4	TRBD2	NA	TRBJ2-5	CASSLGRLAGGIQETQYF	TGTGCCAGCAGCTTGGGAAGACTAGCGGGGGGAATACAAGAGACCCAGTACTTC
12	TRBV30	NA	NA	TRBJ2-3	CAWRGLTDTQYF	TGTGCCTGGAGGGGGCTTACAGATACGCAGTATTTT
12	TRBV29-1	TRBD1	few	TRBJ2-3	CSTRQGADTQYF	TGCAGCACCAGACAGGGGGCAGATACGCAGTATTTT
16	TRBV5-5	TRBD1	NA	TRBJ1-1	CASSREDRVFETEAFF	TGTGCCAGCAGCCGAGAAGACAGGGTGTTTGAAACTGAAGCTTTCTTT
13	TRBV6-6	TRBD1	NA	TRBJ2-3	CASKETGSNTQYF	TGTGCCAGCAAGGAGACAGGGTCGAATACGCAGTATTTT
14	TRBV4-3	NA	NA	TRBJ2-7	CASSQATNGYEQYF	TGCGCCAGCAGCCAAGCCACTAACGGCTACGAGCAGTACTTC
16	TRBV5-8	NA	NA	TRBJ1-4	CASSLAQTATNEKLFF	TGTGCCAGCAGCTTGGCCCAGACAGCAACTAATGAAAAACTGTTTTTT
17	TRBV5-8	TRBD1	NA	TRBJ1-1	CASSRTGGTFYNTEAFF	TGTGCCAGCAGCAGAACAGGGGGAACTTTTTATAACACTGAAGCTTTCTTT
14	TRBV2	NA	NA	TRBJ1-1	CASHDIVSGTEAFF	TGTGCCAGCCATGACATCGTGAGTGGTACTGAAGCTTTCTTT
17	TRBV5-4	TRBD2	NA	TRBJ2-6	CASSPTSGSYGANVLTF	TGTGCCAGCAGCCCGACTAGCGGGAGTTATGGGGCCAACGTCCTGACTTTC